This T cell receptor beta chain is from a study of blood T cell repertoires in COVID-19 (dated by TCRdb to 2019 to 2021). For the study in its entirety: Samples covering the acute and convalescent phases of COVID-19 were provided by collaborators in the United States, Italy and Spain. Where available, HLA class I and class II types were taken from metadata supplied by the sample provider and were not determined by assay-based typing. Samples came from the ongoing ImmuneRACE study (first 160 participants) plus 1,254 subjects from 6 global collaborators. The sample metadata nearly always contained a de-identified subject ID, COVID-19 status, age in years and sex. A freely available public database, intended as a resource for researchers studying the immune response to SARS-CoV-2, is where the repertoires were released. Deeply sampled blood TCRbeta repertoires from subjects exposed to, actively infected with, or recovered from COVID-19 were included in the dataset. The material from the prospective study consisted of cDNA or gDNA derived from T cells, B-cell-depleted T cells, or PBMCs. The full study reports these points: How much clinical and demographic metadata was included differed by source and by participant, and the metadata was provided uncurated.

Participants in the prospective study were aged about 18 to 90 years, lived in about two dozen United States geographic areas, and enrolled through a virtual design. In the prospective study, cohorts were assigned on the basis of participant-reported clinical history obtained from a screening survey and a study questionnaire. A participant counted as exposed if, within 2 weeks of entering the study, that participant had been in contact with someone who had a PCR-confirmed or clinician-diagnosed COVID-19 case. In the prospective study, whole blood, serum and a nasopharyngeal or oropharyngeal swab were collected from each participant by mobile phlebotomists. Over a roughly two-month period, participants in the prospective study had the option of providing additional blood draws and questionnaires. Prospective study blood samples were shipped either frozen or at room temperature before DNA extraction.

The CDR3 starts with the cysteine, ends with the phenylalanine, and has 17 residues. The only DNA kept is the CDR3, 51 bases in frame from the first base. Unmatched junction bases come to 7, with V trimmed by 0 bases and J by 3 bases. CDR1 and CDR2 are drawn from the germline V gene: SGDLS, YYNGEE. TCRbeta CDR3 regions were amplified from genomic DNA using the immunoSEQ Assay, a bias-controlled multiplex PCR. As for how the authors treated the data: The number of nucleated cells in each sample was estimated by amplification of reference gene primers within the assay. To quantify the absolute abundance of each unique TCRbeta CDR3 rearrangement, sequence reads were collapsed and filtered. For each sample, productive Simpson clonality was calculated as the square root of Simpson's diversity index across productive rearrangements. In its TCRdb copy, this immuneACCESS table keeps in-frame sequences only and misses some clones. Where compared with another copy, unresolved V genes explain less than half of these, and the others have no known cause. V, J and clone size reflect that table, while D and trimming were determined from the DNA. The sample table lists about 200,000 clones, 84% of them with a count of one. The ten biggest clones cover more than 3% of the sample.

Concerning this clone itself: Which antigen it targets is not known. No base quality values were provided; no much bigger clone lies one nucleotide off.

Recombination joined TRBV9 with TRBJ2-7, with 12 bases aligning to TRBD1. Sample: PBMCs or T cells enriched from blood (not recorded which). The TCR sequence derives from a young woman who had been exposed to COVID-19. The nucleotide sequence is TGTGCCAGCAGCGTAGACCCGGGACAGGGGGCTGGCTACGAGCAGTACTTC. Its protein reads: CASSVDPGQGAGYEQYF.